Presented here are 16 T cell receptor beta chains from one specimen sequenced in a study of cytomegalovirus exposure and HLA in healthy donors. PCR primers comprised 60 Vbeta and 13 Jbeta primers. Some clones are missing from TCRdb's copy, which holds only in-frame ones; the method was immunoSEQ multiplex PCR. The sample has some 120,000 clones, more than 60% seen once; the top ten hold 2% to 2.5%. The source material was PBMCs. These receptors were collected from a woman in her 40s in good health and CMV-seropositive.

The rearrangement uses TRBV2 and TRBJ1-1; a weak D match, TRBD1 (5 bases). The CDR3 spans 15 residues. Trimming took 5 bases from V and 0 from J, leaving 13 bases between them. Germline V gene data show CDR1 as SNHLY and CDR2 as FYNNEI. CDR3 DNA: TGTGCCAGCAGTCGGGGGGTCCCGGTGAACACTGAAGCTTTCTTT. It is translated as CASSRGVPVNTEAFF.

This clone was found once. The chain recombines TRBV5-4 with TRBJ2-7; TRBD2 might be the D (5 bases). This CDR3 contains 16 residues. CDR1 is SGHNT, CDR2 YYREEE, per germline (reference sequence). Trimming shortened V by 3 bases and J by 1 base, and 17 bases separated the two germline ends. For the CDR3, the DNA is TGTGCCAGCAGCTCACTAAACAAGAGAGGGTCCTACGAGCAGTACTTC. Its translation: CASSSLNKRGSYEQYF.

The J gene is TRBJ2-2, the V gene TRBV9, with D possibly matching TRBD1 (5 bases). V lost 3 bases to trimming and J lost 1 base, with 10 bases between them. The CDR3 contains 15 residues. The germline gives CDR1 SGDLS, CDR2 YYNGEE. CDR3 residues: CASSGIGQNTGELFF. CDR3 in DNA: TGTGCCAGCAGCGGGATTGGACAGAACACCGGGGAGCTGTTTTTT.

V usage is TRBV10-3 and J usage is TRBJ1-1; D not certain. CDR3 length: 14 amino acids. Trimming removed 7 bases from V and 1 base from J, with 13 bases in between. Looked up from germline, CDR1 is ENHRY and CDR2 is SYGVKD. The CDR3 DNA is TGTGCCATCACCGAGCCAGGCAAGAACACTGAAGCTTTCTTT. Encoded protein: CAITEPGKNTEAFF.

The J gene is TRBJ2-5, the V gene TRBV5-6; 8 bases match TRBD1. The end of the DNA aligns better with TRBJ2-7, so the J call may be wrong. Germline lookup yields CDR1 SGHDT and CDR2 YYEEEE. The length of the CDR3 is 14 residues. The CDR3 bases are TGTGCCAGCAGCTCTGGACAGGGAGGCTACGAGCAGTACTTC. Amino acids: CASSSGQGGYEQYF.

This clone was detected a few times. The rearrangement uses TRBV2 and TRBJ2-3; D might be TRBD1 (8 bases). The CDR3 loop spans 16 amino acids. Trimming left V 5 bases short and J 8 bases short, with 23 bases between. Germline assignment: CDR1 SNHLY and CDR2 FYNNEI. CDR3 coding DNA: TGTGCCAGCAGTCCACAGGGGGGGTATGCTCTTGTTACGCAGTATTTT. This translates into CASSPQGGYALVTQYF.

The chain uses TRBV7-2 and TRBJ1-5; D is ambiguous. This CDR3 has 17 amino acids. Germline lookup yields CDR1 SGHTA and CDR2 FQGNSA. The ends were cut back, 1 base at V and 0 bases at J, with 13 bases in the middle. CDR3 coding DNA: TGTGCCAGCAGCTTAGGGGAGCGTCCGAATAGCAATCAGCCCCAGCATTTT. Translation gives CASSLGERPNSNQPQHF.

The rearrangement links TRBV25-1 to TRBJ1-1; D is possibly TRBD1 (5 bases). Looked up from germline, CDR1 is MGHDK and CDR2 is SYGVNS. Deletions cut 7 bases from V and 3 bases from J, with 15 bases between. This CDR3 region has 14 residues. The DNA of the CDR3 is TGTGCCAGCACAGAACCAGGGAGGGACACTGAAGCTTTCTTT. This encodes CASTEPGRDTEAFF.

The genes are TRBV5-6 and TRBJ2-7; 9 bases are shared with TRBD1. This CDR3 region has 15 residues. V shed 3 bases and J 6 bases; nucleotides not matched to a gene: 10. The germline V gene has CDR1 SGHDT and CDR2 YYEEEE. CDR3 in amino acids: CASSSGQGHLIEQYF. The CDR3 DNA sequence: TGTGCCAGCAGCTCGGGACAGGGTCATCTCATCGAGCAGTACTTC.

The rearrangement uses TRBV19 and TRBJ2-5, with TRBD2 matching 7 bases. The better agreement between TRBJ2-7 and the DNA end casts doubt on the J call. The CDR3 loop spans 15 amino acids. Germline CDR1 and CDR2: LNHDA and SQIVND (reference sequence). The CDR3 here is CASSIGREKVHEQYF. CDR3 in DNA: TGTGCCAGTAGTATTGGGCGGGAGAAGGTCCACGAGCAGTACTTC.

In DNA form, the CDR3 reads TGTGCCAGCAGCCAACAGCGGGGGGGTTTCCACGAGCAGTACTTC. It is translated as CASSQQRGGFHEQYF. This chain connects TRBV14 to TRBJ2-5; 10 nucleotides align to TRBD2. The J call could be wrong; TRBJ2-7 is a better fit for the DNA end. CDR3 length equals 15 residues. Germline-derived CDR1 and CDR2 are SGHDN and FVKESK.

The chain has TRBV4-3 and TRBJ2-3; 12 bases are a match to TRBD1. Trimming at V came to 1 base and at J to 5 bases, leaving 4 bases not matched to a gene. CDR1 and CDR2 from the germline V gene are LGHNA and YSLEER. The CDR3 length is 16 residues. Here the CDR3 reads CASSQGDRGRGDTQYF. CDR3 coding DNA: TGCGCCAGCAGCCAAGGGGACAGGGGGCGCGGAGATACGCAGTATTTT.

CDR3: CASRQEMNTEAFF. The DNA for the CDR3 is TGTGCCAGCAGACAGGAGATGAACACTGAAGCTTTCTTT. This chain links TRBV2 with TRBJ1-1; D is perhaps TRBD1 (5 bases). Germline CDR1 is SNHLY and CDR2 is FYNNEI. This CDR3 contains 13 residues. The V and J ends lost 6 bases and 0 bases respectively, with 8 bases between them.

The V gene is TRBV2, the J gene TRBJ1-5; 7 bases agree with TRBD1. Germline V gene data show CDR1 as SNHLY and CDR2 as FYNNEI. The CDR3 runs to 13 residues. J was trimmed by 5 bases and V by 4 bases; bases with no gene match: 2. CDR3 sequence: CASSGTGYQPQHF. The CDR3 DNA is TGTGCCAGCAGTGGGACAGGATATCAGCCCCAGCATTTT.

This clone has a single count. The chain uses TRBV7-6 and TRBJ2-6; D remains ambiguous. This CDR3 spans 17 amino acids. V dropped 0 bases and J dropped 0 bases, with 9 bases sitting between them. Germline CDR1 SGHVS, CDR2 FNYEAQ. CDR3 loop: CASSLARDSSGANVLTF. The CDR3 DNA sequence: TGTGCCAGCAGCTTAGCCCGTGACTCCTCTGGGGCCAACGTCCTGACTTTC.

The V call is TRBV5-1, the J call TRBJ2-1, with D possibly being TRBD2 (6 bases). V gave up 4 bases and J gave up 10 bases, with 27 bases separating them. Germline CDR1 SGHRS, CDR2 YFSETQ. The CDR3 is made up of 17 amino acids. The CDR3 loop reads CASSRMTSRNTLSEQFF. CDR3 DNA: TGCGCCAGCAGCCGCATGACTAGTAGAAATACGTTATCCGAGCAGTTCTTC.